Listed here are 10 T cell receptor beta chains from one sample, sequenced in a study of OX40 agonist ivuxolimab in advanced cancers. TCRdb's table, derived via immunoSEQ multiplex PCR, lists solely in-frame clones and lacks some. The profile covers about 62,000 clones, with roughly 84% appearing a single time and roughly 2.4% taken by the ten largest. This sample comprised CD4+ or CD8+ T cells sorted from blood, obtained in a trial of the OX40 agonist ivuxolimab. All receptors derive from an adult with an advanced solid tumor such as melanoma, head and neck, liver or kidney cancer.

This clone came up once. The CDR3 loop is CASSAVDRGQGQPQHF. CDR3 coding DNA: TGTGCCAGTAGTGCCGTGGACAGGGGGCAGGGACAGCCCCAGCATTTT. The genes are TRBV19 and TRBJ1-5, with TRBD1 matching over 11 bases. The V segment lost 5 bases and the J segment 7 bases; nucleotides outside the gene matches: 10. The CDR3 covers 16 residues. CDR1 and CDR2 (germline): LNHDA, SQIVND (reference sequence).

The sample holds one count of this clone. V and J are TRBV6-6 and TRBJ1-6; D possibly corresponds to TRBD1 (6 bases). The CDR3 covers 11 residues. Trimming cost V 5 bases and J 13 bases, with 9 bases left between them. Germline loops: CDR1 MNHNY, CDR2 SVGAGI (reference sequence). CDR3 region: CASSTGPPLHF. The CDR3 bases are TGTGCCAGCAGTACAGGGCCCCCCCTCCACTTT.

The CDR3 DNA sequence: TGTGCCAGCAGTGACTCCGACAGGGGTGGCTACACCTTC. This gives the protein CASSDSDRGGYTF. This chain joins TRBV6-4 and TRBJ1-2, with TRBD1 identical over 8 bases. Germline loops: CDR1 MRHNA, CDR2 SNTAGT. The CDR3 length is 13 residues. J gave up 7 bases and V 0 bases, and 1 base lay outside the gene matches.

The V and J genes are TRBV27 and TRBJ2-7; D is unclear. Between the trimmed V and J ends, which lost 5 bases and 1 base, there was a span of 18 bases. Germline CDR1 reads MNHEY; CDR2 reads SMNVEV (reference sequence). The CDR3 spans 16 residues. The CDR3, as DNA: TGTGCCAGCAGTGGGCGTAGGAGTGGACGTTCCTACGAGCAGTACTTC. Amino acid sequence: CASSGRRSGRSYEQYF.

The J gene is TRBJ2-4, the V gene TRBV23-1, with D perhaps assigned TRBD1 or TRBD2 (6 bases each). TRBV23-1 has ORF status, its function being uncertain. V lost 6 bases, J lost 1 base, and 25 bases lay in between. The CDR3 contains 19 residues. The CDR3 DNA is TGCGCCAGCAGCCTGCGACAGGTACGGGGGTTAACGGCCAAAAACATTCAGTACTTC. It specifies CASSLRQVRGLTAKNIQYF.

This chain uses TRBV25-1 with TRBJ1-2, with 9 nucleotides matching TRBD1. V trimming: 7 bases; J trimming: 8 bases; junction bases outside the gene matches: 11. Germline CDR1 reads MGHDK; CDR2 reads SYGVNS. This CDR3 is built from 14 residues. CDR3 in DNA: TGTGCCAGCACGTGGACAGGGGATCGAGGGGGCTACACCTTC. Translated: CASTWTGDRGGYTF.

The CDR3 reads CASSLVWGEQYF. The CDR3 nucleotides read TGTGCCAGCAGCTTAGTTTGGGGGGAGCAGTACTTC. The chain employs TRBV7-2 and TRBJ2-7; D is tentatively TRBD1 or TRBD2 (5 bases each). The CDR3 is made up of 12 amino acids. Deletions cut 1 base from V and 7 bases from J, with 8 bases between. Germline values: CDR1 SGHTA, CDR2 FQGNSA.

This chain joins TRBV6-4 and TRBJ1-5; D call uncertain. The CDR3 loop spans 13 amino acids. Per germline, CDR1 MRHNA and CDR2 SNTAGT. Trimming removed 3 bases from V and 11 bases from J, with 14 bases in between. CDR3 nucleotide sequence: TGTGCCAGCAGTGAAGCCCCCCATGGAGCCCAGCATTTT. It specifies CASSEAPHGAQHF.

J is TRBJ1-1 and V is TRBV5-1, with D perhaps matching TRBD1 (5 bases). Trimming left V 0 bases short and J 11 bases short, with 14 bases between. CDR1 is SGHRS, CDR2 YFSETQ, per germline. The CDR3 extends over 13 amino acids. The chain's CDR3 is CASSLDSQGSAFF. The CDR3 nucleotides are TGCGCCAGCAGCTTGGATTCTCAGGGTTCGGCTTTCTTT.

The table lists this clone with a few counts. The chain combines TRBV5-4 with TRBJ2-4; TRBD2 matches at 10 bases. V gave up 0 bases and J gave up 9 bases; unmatched junction bases: 9. The CDR3 consists of 16 residues. Germline CDR1 is SGHNT and CDR2 is YYREEE (reference sequence). The CDR3 loop reads CASSLAPGTSEGIQYF. The DNA of the CDR3 is TGTGCCAGCAGCTTGGCTCCCGGGACTAGCGAGGGCATTCAGTACTTC.